The 2 T cell receptor beta chains presented below share a single source sample, sequenced in a study of blood T cell repertoires in COVID-19. The protocol was immunoSEQ multiplex PCR, while the TCRdb copy is restricted to in-frame clones and leaves out a portion. The sample has around 620,000 clones; more than 80% are singletons. Input material: peripheral blood. Receptors were obtained from a woman under 30 with acute or convalescent COVID-19.

This clone has just one count. The same CDR3 also results from other DNA sequences found in this sample. J is TRBJ1-2 and V is TRBV3-1 (or the pseudogene TRBV3-2); D may be TRBD1 (6 bases). The CDR3 totals 11 residues. The germline V and J ends were trimmed by 4 bases and 8 bases, with 8 bases remaining between them. Germline CDR1 LGHDT, CDR2 YNNKEL (reference sequence). This CDR3 is CASSRQGGYTF. CDR3 bases: TGTGCCAGCAGCCGGCAGGGGGGCTACACCTTC.

CDR3 nucleotides: TGTGCCAGTAGGGTTACAGGGCTAGAAGGCTACACCTTC. Its translation is CASRVTGLEGYTF. This sequence joins TRBV19 and TRBJ1-2; D may be TRBD1 (6 bases). This CDR3 is 13 amino acids long. The V gene's germline CDR1 is LNHDA and CDR2 SQIVND (reference sequence). V lost 6 bases to trimming and J lost 8 bases, with 16 bases between them. Full variable domain (remainder filled in from reference TRBV19 and TRBJ1-2): DGGITQSPKYLFRKEGQNVTLSCEQNLNHDAMYWYRQDPGQGLRLIYYSQIVNDFQKGDIAEGYSVSREKKESFPLTVTSAQKNPTAFYLCASRVTGLEGYTFGSGTRLTVV.